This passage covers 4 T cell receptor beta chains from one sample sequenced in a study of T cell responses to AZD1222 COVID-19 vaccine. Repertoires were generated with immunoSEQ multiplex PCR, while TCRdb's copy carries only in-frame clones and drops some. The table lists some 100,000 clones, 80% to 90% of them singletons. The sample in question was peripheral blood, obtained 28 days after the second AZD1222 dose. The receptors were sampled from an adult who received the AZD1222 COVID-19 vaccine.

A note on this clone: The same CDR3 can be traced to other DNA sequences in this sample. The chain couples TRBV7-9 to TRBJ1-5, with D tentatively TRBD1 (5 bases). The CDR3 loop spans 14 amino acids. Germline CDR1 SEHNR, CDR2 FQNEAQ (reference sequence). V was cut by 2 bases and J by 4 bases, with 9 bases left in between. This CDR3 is CASSLQGSNQPQHF. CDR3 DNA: TGTGCCAGCAGCTTACAGGGTTCTAATCAGCCCCAGCATTTT.

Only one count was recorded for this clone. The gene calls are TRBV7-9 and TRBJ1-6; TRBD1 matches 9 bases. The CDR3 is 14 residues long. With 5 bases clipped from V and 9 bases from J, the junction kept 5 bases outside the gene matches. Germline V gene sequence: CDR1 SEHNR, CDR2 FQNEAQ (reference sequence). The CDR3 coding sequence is TGTGCCAGCAGCGAACAGGGGGCTGGTTCACCCCTCCACTTT. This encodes CASSEQGAGSPLHF.

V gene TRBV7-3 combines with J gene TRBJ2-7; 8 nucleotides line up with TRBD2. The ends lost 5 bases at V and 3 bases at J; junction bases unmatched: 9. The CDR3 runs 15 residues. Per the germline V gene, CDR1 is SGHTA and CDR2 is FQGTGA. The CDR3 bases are TGTGCCAGCAGCCCGAAAGCGGGGGAGATCTACGAGCAGTACTTC. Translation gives CASSPKAGEIYEQYF.

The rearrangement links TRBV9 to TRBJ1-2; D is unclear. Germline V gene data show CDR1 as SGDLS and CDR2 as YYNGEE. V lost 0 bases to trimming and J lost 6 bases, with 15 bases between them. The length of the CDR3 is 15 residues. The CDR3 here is CASSVVDGLLHGYTF. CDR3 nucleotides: TGTGCCAGCAGCGTAGTCGACGGACTCTTGCATGGCTACACCTTC.